The following is a T cell receptor beta chain sequence with its context. In its sample, this clone was seen once. The antigen it recognizes is unknown. No clone much larger than this one lies a single base away; base qualities are absent. The Qiagen DNeasy kit was used to extract genomic DNA from unsorted PBMCs and from the negatively selected CD4+ and CD8+ fractions. TCR beta CDR3 regions were amplified by immunoSEQ multiplex PCR using primers annealing to V and J segments. A synthetic immune receptor repertoire was used to minimize amplification bias, and remaining bias was computationally removed after sequencing. As for the original processing: Repertoire diversity was quantified as the Shannon entropy index using custom Python scripts. Unsorted, CD4+ and CD8+ repertoires were analyzed separately, except for combined analyses in which CD4+ and CD8+ sequences were merged in silico. A clone counted as expanded when the clone's frequency after treatment rose at least 2-fold relative to C1D1, and clones undetected at baseline were given a pseudocount of 0.5. Singleton clones were defined as clones with 0 or 1 copy at C1D1, and non-singleton clones were defined as clones with 2 or more copies. By matching protein sequences in sorted samples from the same patient, clones expanded in unsorted samples were annotated as CD4+, CD8+ or unknown. Wilcoxon tests on paired samples were used to test changes in diversity from C1D1 to C4D1. TCRdb's version of the immuneACCESS table is confined to in-frame rearrangements and falls short of the full clone set. An unresolved V gene accounts for under half of the shortfall where checked; the remainder is of unknown origin. Clone size and V and J calls were adopted from that table, with D and trimming inferred from the DNA. This sample holds fewer than 20,000 clones; approximately 88% were observed only once. 30% to 40% of the sample is taken by the ten largest.

This specimen belongs to a study of PD-1 blockade in classical Hodgkin lymphoma (TCRdb year 2020). About the full investigation: Nivolumab dosing was 3 mg/kg intravenously every 2 weeks, continuing until either disease progression or unacceptable toxicity. To define a peripheral blood immune signature of response to PD-1 blockade in classical Hodgkin lymphoma, the study combined TCR beta sequencing with CyTOF. What the research found in general, with its limitations: The study was limited to a single clinical trial cohort, and causes of repertoire differences, possibly disease activity or prior therapy, remained undefined. Lower diversity was observed in patients in whom nivolumab was started less than 1 year after ASCT, and these patients were excluded from later analyses so that confounding by immune reconstitution would be avoided. CD4+ but not CD8+ TCR diversity rose significantly by C4D1 (p=0.0027 vs p=0.16), most apparent in complete responders (p=0.02). Baseline TCR diversity was reported as lower in newly diagnosed patients than in healthy donors, and lower still in relapsed/refractory patients. Trial patients with a complete response had baseline diversity similar to that of newly diagnosed patients, while partial responders and progressors had significantly lower diversity.

In the paper's terms, the time point label means: cycle 2 day 1 (C2D1) of nivolumab. All trial patients had relapsed after autologous stem cell transplantation, with cohorts A, B and C differing in prior brentuximab vedotin exposure. The trial cohort was composed of around 60 patients with relapsed/refractory classical Hodgkin lymphoma, for whom complete response, partial response or progressive disease was recorded as best overall response. Trial patients were treated with single-agent nivolumab in the multi-cohort phase II CheckMate 205 trial. An independent review committee assessed best overall response by applying the 2007 International Working Group response criteria. Trial PBMCs were collected just before the start of nivolumab (C1D1) and during therapy at cycle 2 day 1 and cycle 4 day 1. After peripheral blood was drawn into 8 mL Vacutainer Cell Preparation Tubes, PBMCs were isolated by centrifugation and then cryopreserved.

The sequence was obtained from a human donor with classical Hodgkin lymphoma. The input for sequencing was peripheral blood mononuclear cells (PBMCs), taken before the second cycle of nivolumab.

The sequence in DNA is TGTGCCAGCTCACCCGGACTAGTGGAAGAGACCCAGTACTTC. It specifies CASSPGLVEETQYF. The rearrangement combines TRBV18 with TRBJ2-5; 7 bases in the junction line up with TRBD2. From the cysteine through the phenylalanine, the CDR3 covers 14 amino acids. The retained sequence is limited to the CDR3, 42 bases, with the frame set at the first base. The CDR1 and CDR2 encoded by the germline V gene are KGHSH and LQKENI. Here V drops 3 bases and J drops 3 bases, and the junction holds 4 bases not matched to any gene.